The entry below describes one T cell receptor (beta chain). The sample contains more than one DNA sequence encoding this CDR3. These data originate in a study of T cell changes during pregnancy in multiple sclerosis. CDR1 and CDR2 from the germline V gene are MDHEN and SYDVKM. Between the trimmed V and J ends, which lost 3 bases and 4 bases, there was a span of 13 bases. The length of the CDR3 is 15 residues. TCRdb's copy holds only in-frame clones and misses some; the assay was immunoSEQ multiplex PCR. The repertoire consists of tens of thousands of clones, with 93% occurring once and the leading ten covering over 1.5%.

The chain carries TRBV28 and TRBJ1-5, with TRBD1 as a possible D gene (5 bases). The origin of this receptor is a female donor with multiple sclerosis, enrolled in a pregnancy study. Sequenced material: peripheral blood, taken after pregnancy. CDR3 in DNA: TGTGCCAGCAGTTTGTCAGGGAATGAAAATCAGCCCCAGCATTTT. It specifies CASSLSGNENQPQHF.